Listed here are 9 T cell receptor beta chains from one sample, sequenced in a study of graft-versus-host responses after intestinal transplantation. TCRdb keeps only in-frame clones here, not all; method: immunoSEQ multiplex PCR. Of about 110,000 clones listed, roughly 86% were seen once; the top ten hold less than 0.85%. Their antigens are not known. The specimen comprised unstimulated CD4+ T cells sorted from spleen or lymph node cells, sampled before transplant. The receptors here all came from a human donor who was the organ donor for an intestinal transplant.

The chain couples TRBV5-1 to TRBJ2-5, with 9 bases that match TRBD1. The CDR3 extends over 14 amino acids. J was trimmed by 5 bases and V by 4 bases; bases with no gene match: 6. CDR1 SGHRS and CDR2 YFSETQ come from the germline V gene. CDR3 residues: CASSPQQGAETQYF. Here the CDR3 DNA reads TGCGCCAGCAGCCCGCAACAGGGGGCTGAGACCCAGTACTTC.

The chain carries TRBV15 and TRBJ1-6, with TRBD1 matching 11 bases. J gave up 6 bases and V 0 bases, and 1 base lay outside the gene matches. CDR3 size: 16 residues. Per the germline V gene, CDR1 is LNHNV and CDR2 is YYDKDF (reference sequence). CDR3 protein: CATSRDGTGGNSPLHF. Here the CDR3 DNA reads TGTGCCACCAGCAGAGATGGGACAGGGGGTAATTCACCCCTCCACTTT.

CDR3 in amino acids: CASSLAFGGGSRNQPQHF. CDR3 sequence (DNA): TGTGCCAGCAGCTTAGCTTTCGGTGGGGGAAGTAGAAATCAGCCCCAGCATTTT. The rearrangement uses TRBV7-7 and TRBJ1-5; a weak D match, TRBD1 (5 bases). Deletions cut 0 bases from V and 4 bases from J, with 19 bases between. CDR1 is SSHAT and CDR2 is FNYEAQ in the germline V gene (reference sequence). The CDR3 totals 18 residues.

This clone was observed a handful of times. This sequence joins TRBV9 and TRBJ1-6; no definite D call. Germline V gives CDR1 SGDLS, CDR2 YYNGEE. The CDR3 consists of 15 residues. Trimming stripped 0 bases from V and 0 bases from J, with 4 bases between. Here the CDR3 reads CASSVDSSYNSPLHF. The CDR3 nucleotides are TGTGCCAGCAGCGTAGACAGCTCCTATAATTCACCCCTCCACTTT.

This chain links TRBV5-1 with TRBJ2-3; TRBD1 aligns across 9 bases. The germline V gene has CDR1 SGHRS and CDR2 YFSETQ. Germline trimming cut 5 bases from V and 2 bases from J; bases unmatched to any gene: 3. The CDR3 covers 14 residues. CDR3 residues: CASRLQGATDTQYF. The CDR3 DNA follows: TGCGCCAGCAGATTACAGGGGGCCACAGATACGCAGTATTTT.

CDR3 residues: CASSQEVAWYEQYF. The CDR3 coding sequence is TGTGCCAGCAGCCAAGAGGTAGCGTGGTACGAGCAGTACTTC. The chain couples TRBV14 to TRBJ2-5, with a tentative D call TRBD2 (5 bases). The J call may be mistaken, given a closer DNA end match to TRBJ2-7. Germline V gene lookup returns CDR1 SGHDN and CDR2 FVKESK. The CDR3 extends over 14 amino acids.

This chain joins TRBV2 and TRBJ2-5, with D unclear. The length of the CDR3 is 12 residues. The germline gives CDR1 SNHLY, CDR2 FYNNEI. In DNA, the CDR3 is TGTGCAATATCCGGGCGAGCGGAGACCCAGTACTTC. Its translation: CAISGRAETQYF.

The chain carries TRBV19 and TRBJ1-1; 9 nucleotides align to TRBD1. CDR1 is LNHDA and CDR2 is SQIVND in the germline V gene (reference sequence). With 1 base clipped from V and 3 bases from J, the junction kept 3 bases outside the gene matches. The CDR3 covers 15 residues. DNA of the CDR3: TGTGCCAGTAGTATAGGGACAGGGGTTCACACTGAAGCTTTCTTT. Its translation: CASSIGTGVHTEAFF.

This clone was seen once. This chain connects TRBV11-2 to TRBJ2-7; no definite D call. Between the trimmed V and J ends, which lost 1 base and 2 bases, there was a span of 9 bases. Germline CDR1 SGHAT, CDR2 FQNNGV. The CDR3 runs 14 residues. CDR3 DNA sequence: TGTGCCAGCAGCTTAGGGGCAGGAACCTACGAGCAGTACTTC. This gives the protein CASSLGAGTYEQYF.